This TCR beta chain originates from a study of T-cell reconstitution after alpha-beta-depleted transplantation in children. Study-wide results and caveats: Newly generated T cells supplied most T-cell counts and diversity one year post-transplant. By about two months after transplant, alpha-beta T cells reportedly arose from several hundred graft clones that had expanded. Elevated TCRbeta diversity at day 60 was traced, in some patients, to surviving recipient T cells and thymic progenitors.

The CDR3 is made up of 15 amino acids. Losses at the gene ends were 5 bases for V and 0 bases for J; bases not matched to a gene: 4. Looked up from germline, CDR1 is KGHDR and CDR2 is SFDVKD. Unique molecular identifiers were built into the TCRbeta library. TCRdb redid the calling of the PCR reads with MiXCR, one entry per CDR3 protein. The sample carries approximately 230,000 distinct CDR3 sequences, approximately 24% recorded once. This clonotype occurred a few times. The antigen remains unidentified. This receptor was identified in a female patient aged 2-9 years who had a stem cell transplant for congenital amegakaryocytic thrombocytopenia, so the T cells may come from the graft donor. V gene TRBV24-1 combines with J gene TRBJ2-3, with 7 bases lining up with TRBD2. The starting material was PBMCs, mostly from graft donor cells, obtained 360 days after TCRalphabeta/CD19-depleted stem cell transplant. The CDR3, as DNA: TGTGCCACCAGTGTCGGCGGGGGTAGCACAGATACGCAGTATTTT. This gives the protein CATSVGGGSTDTQYF.